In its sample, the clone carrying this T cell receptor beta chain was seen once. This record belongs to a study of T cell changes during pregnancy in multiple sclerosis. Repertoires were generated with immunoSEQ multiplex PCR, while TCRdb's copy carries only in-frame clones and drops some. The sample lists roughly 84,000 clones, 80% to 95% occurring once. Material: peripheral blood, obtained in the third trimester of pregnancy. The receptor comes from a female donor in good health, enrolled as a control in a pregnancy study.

As DNA, the CDR3 is TGTGCCATCAGTCCATGGAGGGACTTAGCCAAAAACATTCAGTACTTC. Its protein product is CAISPWRDLAKNIQYF. The J gene is TRBJ2-4, the V gene TRBV10-3; a weak D match, TRBD2 (6 bases). Germline V gene lookup returns CDR1 ENHRY and CDR2 SYGVKD. V was pared by 5 bases and J by 0 bases, with 14 bases between. The CDR3 spans 16 residues.